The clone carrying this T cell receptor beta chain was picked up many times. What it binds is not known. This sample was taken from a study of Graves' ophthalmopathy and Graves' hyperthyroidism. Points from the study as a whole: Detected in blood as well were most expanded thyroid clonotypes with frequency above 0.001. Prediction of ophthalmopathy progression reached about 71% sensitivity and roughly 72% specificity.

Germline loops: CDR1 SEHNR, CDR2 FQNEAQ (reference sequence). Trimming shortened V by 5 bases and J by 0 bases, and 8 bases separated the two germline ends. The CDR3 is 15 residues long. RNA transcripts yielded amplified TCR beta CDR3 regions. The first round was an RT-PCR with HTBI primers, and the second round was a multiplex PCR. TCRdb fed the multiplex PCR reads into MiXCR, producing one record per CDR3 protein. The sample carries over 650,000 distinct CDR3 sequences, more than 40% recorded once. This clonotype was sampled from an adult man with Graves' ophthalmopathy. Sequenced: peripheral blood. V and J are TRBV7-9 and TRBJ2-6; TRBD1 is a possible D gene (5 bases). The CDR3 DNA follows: TGTGCCAGCAGCCAAGACAGCTCTGGGGCCAACGTCCTGACTTTC. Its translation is CASSQDSSGANVLTF.